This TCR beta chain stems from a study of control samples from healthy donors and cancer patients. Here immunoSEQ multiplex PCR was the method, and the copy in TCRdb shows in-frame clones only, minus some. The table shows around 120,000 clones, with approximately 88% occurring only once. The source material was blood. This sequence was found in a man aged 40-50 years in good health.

CDR3 sequence (DNA): TGTGCCAGCAGACCAAGCGGGGGGGCCACCTACAATGAGCAGTTCTTC. It codes for CASRPSGGATYNEQFF. The genes are TRBV6-6 and TRBJ2-1; 10 nucleotides line up with TRBD2. The length of the CDR3 is 16 residues. Germline lookup yields CDR1 MNHNY and CDR2 SVGAGI (reference sequence). Unmatched junction bases numbered 7, after V lost 6 bases and J lost 2 bases.